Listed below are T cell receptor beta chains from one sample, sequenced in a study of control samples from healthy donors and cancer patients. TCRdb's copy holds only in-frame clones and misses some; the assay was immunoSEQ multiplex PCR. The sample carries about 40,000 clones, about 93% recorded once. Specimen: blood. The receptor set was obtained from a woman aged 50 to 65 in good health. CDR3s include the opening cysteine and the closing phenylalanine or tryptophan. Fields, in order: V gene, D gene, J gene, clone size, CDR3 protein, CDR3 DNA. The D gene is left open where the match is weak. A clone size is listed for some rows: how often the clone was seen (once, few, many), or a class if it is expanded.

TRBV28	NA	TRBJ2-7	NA	CASSLHGARNEQYF	TGTGCCAGCAGTTTACATGGGGCGCGAAACGAGCAGTACTTC
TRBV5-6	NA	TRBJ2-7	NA	CASSSTGKESYEQYF	TGTGCCAGCAGCTCCACAGGGAAAGAGTCCTACGAGCAGTACTTC
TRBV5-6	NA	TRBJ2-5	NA	CASRPPSGETQYF	TGTGCCAGCAGGCCTCCAAGCGGGGAGACCCAGTACTTC
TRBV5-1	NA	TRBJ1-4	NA	CASSRDISKGGLFF	TGCGCCAGCAGTCGGGACATATCTAAAGGAGGACTGTTTTTT
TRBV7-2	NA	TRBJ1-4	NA	CASSSGLGRATNEKLFF	TGTGCCAGCAGCTCCGGTCTTGGCCGTGCAACTAATGAAAAACTGTTTTTT
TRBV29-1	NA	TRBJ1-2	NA	CSVEEPGMEGYTF	TGCAGCGTTGAAGAACCTGGGATGGAAGGCTACACCTTC
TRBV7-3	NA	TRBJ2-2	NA	CASSPSERGELFF	TGTGCCAGCAGCCCCTCCGAGAGAGGGGAGCTGTTTTTT
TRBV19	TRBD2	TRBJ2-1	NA	CASSSGTSFYNEQFF	TGTGCCAGTAGTTCCGGGACTAGCTTTTACAATGAGCAGTTCTTC
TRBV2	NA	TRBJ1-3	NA	CASTEQTVGNTIYF	TGTGCCAGCACCGAACAGACAGTGGGAAACACCATATATTTT
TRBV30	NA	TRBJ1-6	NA	CAWRDSQSPLHF	TGTGCCTGGAGGGACAGTCAGTCACCCCTCCACTTT
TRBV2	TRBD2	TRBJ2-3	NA	CASSLTLTSGVRNTQYF	TGTGCCAGCAGCCTAACCTTGACTAGCGGGGTTAGAAATACGCAGTATTTT
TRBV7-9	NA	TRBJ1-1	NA	CASSLEGNTEAFF	TGTGCCAGCAGCTTAGAGGGTAACACTGAAGCTTTCTTT
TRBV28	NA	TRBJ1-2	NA	CASSWGGLGGYTF	TGTGCCAGCAGTTGGGGGGGGCTCGGTGGCTACACCTTC
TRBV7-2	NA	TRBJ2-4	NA	CASSPRGAKNIQYF	TGTGCCAGCAGCCCAAGAGGAGCCAAAAACATTCAGTACTTC
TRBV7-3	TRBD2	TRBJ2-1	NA	CASSLIAGAFEQFF	TGTGCCAGCAGCTTAATAGCGGGGGCCTTTGAGCAGTTCTTC
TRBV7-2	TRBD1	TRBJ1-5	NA	CASSLVPRDRVLNQPQHF	TGTGCCAGCAGCTTAGTGCCCCGGGACAGAGTACTCAATCAGCCCCAGCATTTT
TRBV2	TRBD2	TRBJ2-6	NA	CASNREVTGANVLTF	TGTGCCAGCAATCGGGAGGTAACCGGGGCCAACGTCCTGACTTTC
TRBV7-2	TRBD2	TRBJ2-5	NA	CASSKKVGRGGIQETQYF	TGTGCCAGCAGCAAGAAGGTGGGACGGGGGGGAATCCAAGAGACCCAGTACTTC
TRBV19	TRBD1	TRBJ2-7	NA	CASSQTGGDQYF	TGTGCCAGTAGTCAAACAGGGGGCGATCAGTACTTC
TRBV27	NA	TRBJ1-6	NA	CASSLTEFGTYDSPLHF	TGTGCCAGCAGTTTAACCGAATTCGGGACATACGATTCACCCCTCCACTTT
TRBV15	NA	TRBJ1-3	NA	CATSRDFVSGNTIYF	TGTGCCACCAGCAGAGATTTCGTCTCTGGAAACACCATATATTTT
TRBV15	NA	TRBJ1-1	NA	CATSRGYAGGTNTEAFF	TGTGCCACCAGCAGGGGTTACGCGGGGGGGACGAACACTGAAGCTTTCTTT
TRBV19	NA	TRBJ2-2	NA	CASSISGAGTGELFF	TGTGCCAGTAGTATATCAGGGGCTGGGACCGGGGAGCTGTTTTTT
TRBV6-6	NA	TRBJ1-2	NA	CASSRGLNYGYTF	TGTGCCAGCAGTAGGGGTCTTAACTATGGCTACACCTTC
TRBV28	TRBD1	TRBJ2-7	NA	CASTPGGGTGVAYEQYF	TGTGCCAGCACCCCTGGGGGGGGGACAGGGGTGGCCTACGAGCAGTACTTC
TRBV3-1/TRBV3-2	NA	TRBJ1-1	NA	CASSQLAPGRGAFF	TGTGCCAGCAGCCAACTCGCACCGGGGCGGGGAGCTTTCTTT
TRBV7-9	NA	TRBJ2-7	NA	CASSLGTTSEQYF	TGTGCCAGCAGCTTAGGGACGACGTCCGAGCAGTACTTC
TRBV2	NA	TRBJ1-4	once	CASTIVGPSTNEKLFF	TGTGCCAGCACCATTGTAGGGCCTTCGACTAATGAAAAACTGTTTTTT
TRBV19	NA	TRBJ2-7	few	CASSIPLGEQYF	TGTGCCAGTAGTATACCCTTGGGAGAGCAGTACTTC
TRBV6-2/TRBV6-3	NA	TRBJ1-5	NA	CASRLVGTSSNQPQHF	TGTGCCAGCCGCCTCGTCGGAACCTCGAGCAATCAGCCCCAGCATTTT
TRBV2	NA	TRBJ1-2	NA	CASSDTDVYGYTF	TGTGCCAGCAGTGATACCGACGTCTATGGCTACACCTTC
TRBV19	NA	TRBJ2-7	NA	CASSFGDGVYEQYF	TGTGCCAGTAGTTTCGGGGACGGTGTCTACGAGCAGTACTTC
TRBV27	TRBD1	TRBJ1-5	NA	CASSLSGTGNQPQHF	TGTGCCAGCAGTTTATCGGGGACAGGGAATCAGCCCCAGCATTTT
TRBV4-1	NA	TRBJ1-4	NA	CASSPGEGVRHEKLFF	TGCGCCAGCAGCCCAGGAGAGGGTGTGCGGCATGAAAAACTGTTTTTT
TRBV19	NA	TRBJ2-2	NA	CASSTSQNTGELFF	TGTGCCAGTAGTACCTCGCAAAACACCGGGGAGCTGTTTTTT
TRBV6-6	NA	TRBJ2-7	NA	CASSSSGVWYEQYF	TGTGCCAGCAGTTCCTCGGGGGTATGGTACGAGCAGTACTTC
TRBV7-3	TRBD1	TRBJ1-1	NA	CASRTGGEATEAFF	TGTGCCAGCAGGACAGGGGGGGAGGCCACTGAAGCTTTCTTT
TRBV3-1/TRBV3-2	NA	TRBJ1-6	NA	CASSGKCPIHHNSPLHF	TGTGCCAGCAGCGGTAAGTGTCCCATACATCATAATTCACCCCTCCACTTT
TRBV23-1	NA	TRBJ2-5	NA	CASTASGGGETQYF	TGCGCCAGCACCGCCTCAGGGGGGGGAGAGACCCAGTACTTC
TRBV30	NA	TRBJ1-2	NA	CAWVRTDRGYGYTF	TGTGCCTGGGTCAGGACAGATAGGGGCTATGGCTACACCTTC